The 9 T cell receptor beta chains below were found in one sample sequenced in a study of human versus mouse CDR3 diversity and MHC coevolution. Data came from immunoSEQ multiplex PCR; TCRdb stores just in-frame clones and leaves some out. The table shows about 73,000 clones, with 92% occurring only once. What was sequenced was naive CD4+ T cells from blood. Subset meaning: CD45RO-negative CD62L-positive naive CD4 T cells. The receptors stem from a person aged 25 to 69 in good health.

V is TRBV5-1 and J is TRBJ2-3; possibly TRBD1 for D (6 bases). Deletions cut 5 bases from V and 1 base from J, with 11 bases between. CDR1 and CDR2 from the germline V gene are SGHRS and YFSETQ. This CDR3 has 14 residues. CDR3 coding DNA: TGCGCCAGCAGACACAGGGATGGCACAGATACGCAGTATTTT. Its protein product is CASRHRDGTDTQYF.

The chain couples TRBV9 to TRBJ2-7; 8 nucleotides agree with TRBD2. The CDR3 spans 14 residues. V lost 2 bases to trimming and J lost 2 bases; unmatched junction nucleotides: 3. The V gene's germline CDR1 is SGDLS and CDR2 YYNGEE. Written as DNA, the CDR3 is TGTGCCAGCAGCGTGGGTAGCGGGACCTACGAGCAGTACTTC. Protein product: CASSVGSGTYEQYF.

This clone was seen just once. The V gene is TRBV19, the J gene TRBJ2-1, with D possibly matching TRBD1 (5 bases). The CDR3 is 14 amino acids. V shed 6 bases and J shed 4 bases, with 13 bases lying between them. Germline lookup yields CDR1 LNHDA and CDR2 SQIVND (reference sequence). DNA of the CDR3: TGTGCCAGTAGATTGGACAATACATACAATGAGCAGTTCTTC. It is translated as CASRLDNTYNEQFF.

The chain couples TRBV30 to TRBJ1-2; the match to TRBD1 covers 7 bases. This CDR3 is 15 amino acids long. From germline, CDR1 is GTSNPN and CDR2 SVGIG (reference sequence). The ends lost 0 bases at V and 2 bases at J; junction bases unmatched: 6. The CDR3 DNA follows: TGTGCCTGGAGTGTGGGCCAGGGGGTAAACTATGGCTACACCTTC. This gives the protein CAWSVGQGVNYGYTF. Supplemented by reference TRBV30 and TRBJ1-2, the full variable domain reads SQTIHQWPATLVQPVGSPLSLECTVEGTSNPNLYWYRQAAGRGLQLLFYSVGIGQISSEVPQNLSASRPQDRQFILSSKKLLLSDSGFYLCAWSVGQGVNYGYTFGSGTRLTVV.

This clone has only one observation. The chain is built from TRBV18 and TRBJ2-7; D is perhaps TRBD1 (6 bases). V lost 3 bases to trimming and J lost 3 bases, with 18 bases between them. The CDR3 extends over 16 amino acids. Germline V gene sequence: CDR1 KGHSH, CDR2 LQKENI. The CDR3 sequence: CASSPTDSQGHYEQYF. The CDR3 region has the DNA TGTGCCAGCTCACCCACGGACAGTCAAGGCCACTACGAGCAGTACTTC. Complete variable domain (other parts from reference TRBV18 and TRBJ2-7): NAGVMQNPRHLVRRRGQEARLRCSPMKGHSHVYWYRQLPEEGLKFMVYLQKENIIDESGMPKERFSAEFPKEGPSILRIQQVVRGDSAAYFCASSPTDSQGHYEQYFGPGTRLTVT.

V usage is TRBV6-1 and J usage is TRBJ2-7, with D maybe TRBD1 (5 bases). Trimming removed 8 bases at V and 3 bases at J, with 11 bases between. The CDR3 has 12 residues. The germline CDR1 and CDR2 sequences are MNHNS and SASEGT. The CDR3 DNA sequence: TGTGCCAGCTTTAGGCAGGGCTACGAGCAGTACTTC. It yields the protein CASFRQGYEQYF.

The chain joins TRBV5-6 to TRBJ2-2, with a possible D match to TRBD2 (6 bases). This CDR3 spans 14 amino acids. The V end lost 4 bases, the J end lost 8 bases, and 15 bases lay between the germline ends. Germline V lookup: CDR1 SGHDT, CDR2 YYEEEE. CDR3 bases: TGTGCCAGCAGCCCCAGTTATCGGGGGGGGGAGCTGTTTTTT. Protein product: CASSPSYRGGELFF.

This chain joins TRBV6-5 and TRBJ1-6; the D gene is possibly TRBD1 (5 bases). This CDR3 has 14 amino acids. Trimming stripped 2 bases from V and 9 bases from J, with 11 bases between. Germline V gene data show CDR1 as MNHEY and CDR2 as SVGAGI. CDR3 loop: CASSYNQGGSPLHF. CDR3 nucleotide sequence: TGTGCCAGCAGTTACAATCAGGGCGGTTCACCCCTCCACTTT.

As DNA, the CDR3 is TGCGCCAGCAGCTGGACAGGGGAGAACACCGGGGAGCTGTTTTTT. Its protein is CASSWTGENTGELFF. V usage is TRBV5-1 and J usage is TRBJ2-2, with 9 nucleotides matching TRBD1. This CDR3 is built from 15 residues. After removal of 3 bases from V and 1 base from J, the junction contained 1 base not matched to a gene. Germline CDR1 is SGHRS and CDR2 is YFSETQ.